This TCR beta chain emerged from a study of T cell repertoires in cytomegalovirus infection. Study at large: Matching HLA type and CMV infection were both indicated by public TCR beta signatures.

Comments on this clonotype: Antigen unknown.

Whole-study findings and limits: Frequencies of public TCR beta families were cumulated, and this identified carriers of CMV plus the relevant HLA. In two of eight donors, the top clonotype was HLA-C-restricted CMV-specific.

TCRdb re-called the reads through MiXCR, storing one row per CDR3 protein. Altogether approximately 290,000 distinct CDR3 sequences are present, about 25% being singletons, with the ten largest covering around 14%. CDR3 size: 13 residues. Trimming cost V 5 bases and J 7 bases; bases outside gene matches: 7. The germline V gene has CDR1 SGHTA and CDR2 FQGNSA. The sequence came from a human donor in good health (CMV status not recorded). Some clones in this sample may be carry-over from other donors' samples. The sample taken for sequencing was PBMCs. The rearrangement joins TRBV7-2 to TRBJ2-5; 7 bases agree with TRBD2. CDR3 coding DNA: TGTGCCAGCAGCGTGGTTCGGGGGGTGACCCAGTACTTC. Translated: CASSVVRGVTQYF.